A selection of T cell receptor beta chains follows, all from one sample in a study of T cell responses to AZD1222 COVID-19 vaccine. Using immunoSEQ multiplex PCR, the repertoire was profiled, and TCRdb retains in-frame clones only, with some absent. The sample lists some 150,000 clones; about 90% were seen once. The sequencing here drew on peripheral blood, taken on day 0 of AZD1222 vaccination. The receptors derive from an adult in good health. The CDR3 runs from the conserved cysteine through the conserved F or W. D genes are given only for firm matches. Clone size is stated in some rows and not others, as once, few, many or a class when expanded.

clone_size j_call v_call d_call cdr3_aa cdr3_nt
. TRBJ1-2 TRBV13 . CASSSINRVYYGYTF TGTGCCAGCAGCTCGATAAACAGGGTCTACTATGGCTACACCTTC
. TRBJ1-6 TRBV27 . CASSSGIPWALHF TGTGCCAGCAGTAGTGGGATACCGTGGGCCCTCCACTTT
. TRBJ2-1 TRBV6-6 TRBD1 CASSRSGQGNNEQFF TGTGCCAGCAGTCGGTCGGGACAGGGGAACAATGAGCAGTTCTTC
. TRBJ2-1 TRBV7-3 TRBD2 CASLAGGEGQDNEQFF TGTGCCAGCCTTGCGGGAGGGGAGGGCCAAGACAATGAGCAGTTCTTC
. TRBJ2-3 TRBV28 . CASSFPAGSTDTQYF TGTGCCAGCAGTTTCCCGGCGGGAAGCACAGATACGCAGTATTTT
. TRBJ1-2 TRBV27 TRBD1 CASSATGYRGYTF TGTGCCAGCAGTGCGACAGGGTACCGTGGCTACACCTTC
. TRBJ1-3 TRBV7-2 . CASSLRSPGLDSGNTIYF TGTGCCAGCAGCTTAAGATCTCCAGGACTCGACTCTGGAAACACCATATATTTT
few TRBJ1-3 TRBV28 . CASSETVRSGNTIYF TGTGCCAGCAGTGAGACAGTTCGCTCTGGAAACACCATATATTTT
. TRBJ1-5 TRBV18 . CATRSSQPQHF TGTGCCACTCGAAGTTCTCAGCCCCAGCATTTT
. TRBJ2-4 TRBV7-8 . CASSPKFGSSGPGSSNIQYF TGTGCCAGCAGCCCTAAGTTCGGGAGCAGTGGACCTGGATCATCTAACATTCAGTACTTC
. TRBJ2-4 TRBV28 TRBD2 CASSLGTSGRAVGNIQYF TGTGCCAGCAGTTTAGGAACTAGCGGGAGGGCGGTCGGAAACATTCAGTACTTC
. TRBJ2-5 TRBV10-3 . CAISEYGTAQMKGTQYF TGTGCCATCAGTGAATATGGGACCGCGCAGATGAAGGGGACCCAGTACTTC
few TRBJ1-3 TRBV19 . CATGRTLSGNTIYF TGTGCCACCGGGCGGACGCTCTCTGGAAACACCATATATTTT
. TRBJ1-1 TRBV18 . CASLETVNTEAFF TGTGCCAGCTTGGAGACAGTGAACACTGAAGCTTTCTTT
. TRBJ2-1 TRBV3-1/TRBV3-2 . CASSHTSEPYNEQFF TGTGCCAGCAGTCACACTTCAGAGCCCTACAATGAGCAGTTCTTC
once TRBJ2-7 TRBV5-4 TRBD1 CASSFHDRAADEQYF TGTGCCAGCAGCTTTCACGACAGGGCCGCCGACGAGCAGTACTTC
once TRBJ2-7 TRBV5-8 TRBD1 CASHLPGGIYEQYF TGTGCCAGCCATTTACCAGGGGGCATTTACGAGCAGTACTTC
. TRBJ2-7 TRBV5-4 . CASSLLGGASYEQYF TGTGCCAGCAGCTTGTTGGGGGGGGCGTCCTACGAGCAGTACTTC
. TRBJ1-1 TRBV6-1 . CASSEEGWGSTEAFF TGTGCCAGCAGTGAAGAGGGATGGGGGTCCACTGAAGCTTTCTTT
. TRBJ1-1 TRBV19 TRBD1 CASSRADRSNTEAFF TGTGCCAGTAGCAGAGCGGACAGGTCGAACACTGAAGCTTTCTTT
. TRBJ1-1 TRBV18 . CASSAPEEGTEAFF TGTGCCAGCTCAGCCCCGGAGGAGGGCACTGAAGCTTTCTTT
. TRBJ2-2 TRBV7-2 . CASSLVPWELFF TGTGCCAGCAGCTTAGTGCCTTGGGAGCTGTTTTTT
. TRBJ2-3 TRBV5-1 . CASSFEGATDTQYF TGCGCCAGCAGCTTTGAGGGAGCCACAGATACGCAGTATTTT
. TRBJ2-1 TRBV11-3 TRBD1 CASSDREYNEQFF TGTGCCAGCAGTGACAGGGAGTACAATGAGCAGTTCTTC
. TRBJ1-2 TRBV7-9 . CASSLAGDDYGYTF TGTGCCAGCAGCTTAGCAGGGGATGACTATGGCTACACCTTC
. TRBJ2-7 TRBV25-1 . CASSQDYPGLLGVYEQYF TGTGCCAGCAGCCAAGATTACCCGGGACTGCTAGGAGTCTACGAGCAGTACTTC
. TRBJ1-4 TRBV5-4 TRBD1 CASSPEPGQGNEKLFF TGTGCCAGCAGCCCGGAACCGGGACAGGGAAACGAAAAACTGTTTTTT
. TRBJ1-1 TRBV12-5 . CASAPWGRGTEAFF TGTGCTAGTGCCCCTTGGGGGCGCGGCACTGAAGCTTTCTTT
once TRBJ1-3 TRBV7-2 TRBD1 CASSLQGAGGNTIYF TGTGCCAGCAGCTTGCAGGGGGCAGGAGGAAACACCATATATTTT
. TRBJ1-1 TRBV28 . CATTTGGTLRYTEAFF TGTGCCACAACCACTGGGGGGACCCTGCGATACACTGAAGCTTTCTTT
. TRBJ2-7 TRBV6-6 TRBD2 CASSRPSAGARYEQYF TGTGCCAGCAGCCGACCTTCAGCGGGAGCGCGCTACGAGCAGTACTTC
. TRBJ1-2 TRBV3-1/TRBV3-2 TRBD1 CASSQTPGQTSFYGYTF TGTGCCAGCAGCCAAACCCCGGGACAGACGAGTTTCTATGGCTACACCTTC
. TRBJ1-1 TRBV28 . CASIRDRNTEAFF TGTGCCAGCATCCGCGACAGGAACACTGAAGCTTTCTTT
. TRBJ1-2 TRBV29-1 . CSVLPHKGYGYTF TGCAGCGTCCTGCCACACAAGGGCTATGGCTACACCTTC
. TRBJ2-3 TRBV6-5 TRBD2 CASSRLAGVRDTQYF TGTGCCAGCAGCCGATTAGCGGGAGTAAGGGATACGCAGTATTTT
. TRBJ2-7 TRBV23-1 TRBD2 CASSQSSGRTYEQYF TGCGCCAGCAGTCAATCGAGCGGGAGAACTTACGAGCAGTACTTC
. TRBJ1-4 TRBV30 TRBD1 CAWSTGTGFEKLFF TGTGCCTGGAGTACCGGGACAGGGTTCGAAAAACTGTTTTTT
. TRBJ2-2 TRBV30 TRBD2 CAQRGVVTGELFF TGTGCCCAACGGGGGGTCGTCACCGGGGAGCTGTTTTTT
. TRBJ2-1 TRBV5-1 . CASSFWGNEQFF TGCGCCAGCAGCTTTTGGGGTAATGAGCAGTTCTTC
once TRBJ1-6 TRBV6-5 . CASSLNLGGDSPLHF TGTGCCAGCAGCTTAAACTTGGGTGGGGATTCACCCCTCCACTTT
. TRBJ1-1 TRBV29-1 TRBD1 CSVEDLQGVTEAFF TGCAGCGTTGAAGATCTACAGGGGGTGACTGAAGCTTTCTTT
once TRBJ2-6 TRBV12-5 TRBD1 CASGFFGAAGQVFSGANVLTF TGTGCTAGTGGTTTTTTTGGCGCCGCGGGACAGGTTTTCTCTGGGGCCAACGTCCTGACTTTC
. TRBJ2-3 TRBV5-1 . CASSLEAPGLSVDTQYF TGCGCCAGCAGCTTGGAGGCGCCGGGACTTAGCGTAGATACGCAGTATTTT
. TRBJ2-7 TRBV5-5 TRBD2 CASSPDGTSGTYEQYF TGTGCCAGCAGCCCGGATGGGACTAGCGGGACCTACGAGCAGTACTTC
. TRBJ2-5 TRBV6-6 . CASTRGASGQETQYF TGTGCCAGCACCCGGGGGGCTAGCGGCCAAGAGACCCAGTACTTC
. TRBJ2-5 TRBV25-1 TRBD2 CASGLTSGTSGETQYF TGTGCCAGCGGGCTAACCTCCGGGACTAGCGGGGAGACCCAGTACTTC
. TRBJ2-1 TRBV13 TRBD2 CASSLEWSSGLDNEQFF TGTGCCAGCAGCTTAGAGTGGTCTAGCGGGTTGGACAATGAGCAGTTCTTC
. TRBJ2-1 TRBV19 TRBD2 CASSIELGGSYNEQFF TGTGCCAGTAGTATAGAACTGGGCGGGAGTTACAATGAGCAGTTCTTC
medium-sized TRBJ1-5 TRBV4-3 . CASSLQASNQPQHF TGCGCCAGCAGCCTACAGGCTAGCAATCAGCCCCAGCATTTT
. TRBJ2-7 TRBV21-1 . CASRAPTTQTGTSSYEQYF TGTGCCAGCAGAGCCCCCACGACTCAAACCGGGACTTCCTCCTACGAGCAGTACTTC
once TRBJ2-5 TRBV27 TRBD2 CASSLSPSGIRETQYF TGTGCCAGCAGTTTAAGCCCTAGCGGGATACGGGAGACCCAGTACTTC
few TRBJ1-2 TRBV5-1 . CASSDGPTITGNYGYTF TGCGCCAGCAGCGACGGGCCCACAATAACAGGAAACTATGGCTACACCTTC